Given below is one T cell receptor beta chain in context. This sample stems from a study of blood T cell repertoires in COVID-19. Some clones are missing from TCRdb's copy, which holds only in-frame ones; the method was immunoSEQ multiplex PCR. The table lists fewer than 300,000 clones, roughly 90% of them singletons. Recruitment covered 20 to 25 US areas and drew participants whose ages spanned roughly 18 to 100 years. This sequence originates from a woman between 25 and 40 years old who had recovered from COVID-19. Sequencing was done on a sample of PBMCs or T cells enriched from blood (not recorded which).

The CDR3 loop is CASSERTSGINYEQYF. CDR3 nucleotides: TGTGCCAGCAGTGAAAGGACTAGCGGGATTAACTACGAGCAGTACTTC. This chain connects TRBV25-1 to TRBJ2-7, with 12 nucleotides matching TRBD2. CDR1 and CDR2 (germline): MGHDK, SYGVNS. This CDR3 comprises 16 residues. The trim removed 2 bases at V and 3 bases at J, leaving 5 bases unmatched.